This T cell receptor (beta chain) originates from a study of cytomegalovirus exposure and HLA in healthy donors (dated by TCRdb to 2017 to 2019). Background for the entire study: In an earlier analysis of roughly 500 of the donors, 250 to 350 Gb of sequence data and 100 million or so unique TCR beta sequences from roughly 200 million T cells were reported. Four or five DR-DQ haplotypes were handled as single units for association and clustering, since linkage in the cohort was strong. The number of donors typed differed by locus, with roughly 620-630 for A, B, C, DRB1 and DQB1, 522 for DQA1, 600 to 610 for DPA1, and around 430 for DPB1. All discovery cohort repertoires had been generated on a single sequencing platform. Approximately 330 gigabases of sequencing data and around 85 million unique TCR sequences made up an early release that covered 500 to 650 HLA-typed donors. To decide whether each TCR beta V gene segment behaved as functional or pseudogenic, an earlier analysis of some 570 of the donors relied on high-throughput TCR beta sequencing. On average, roughly 240,000 unique TCR beta nucleotide sequences were sequenced per donor among several hundred genotyped donors of the cohort, with roughly 19% of those sequences being non-productive. HLA typing covered class I and class II loci at four-digit resolution. Rather than drawing on any new phenotypic data, the later analysis identified candidate immune exposures from TCR beta sequences and the way those sequences occurred across donors. The study was designed to test whether signatures of past pathogen exposure could be identified by cataloging public T cell receptors. Donor age, sex, ethnicity and CMV serostatus were compiled together with the repertoire data. Of the 350 to 450 genotyped donors, approximately 80% fell in the genetic ancestry cluster associated with self-reported Caucasian donors. The study combined high-throughput TCR immunosequencing, statistical association of individual TCRs with disease status, and machine learning to predict cytomegalovirus infection status. A separate validation cohort of roughly 130 different subjects was used in addition to the approximately 640-subject first cohort. A later analysis re-examined previously published TCR beta repertoires from just over 650 donors and added high-resolution HLA genotyping to investigate patterns of TCR occurrence. Genome-wide SNP genotypes for about 60% of the roughly 670 donors were used in a later genetic analysis, which treated that subset as a discovery cohort. The study used immunosequencing to profile the T cell repertoires of hundreds of subjects and linked those repertoires to cytomegalovirus serostatus.

The library was prepared using the immunoSEQ multiplex PCR assay. A mixture of 60 forward primers for TCR Vbeta segments and 13 reverse primers for TCR Jbeta segments was used in the multiplex PCR. A multiplex PCR assay on genomic DNA amplified the CDR3 region of rearranged TCR beta genes. The amplified TCR beta libraries were sequenced on the Illumina HiSeq System as 87-base-pair reads. In the original analysis: A later analysis counted about 76 million unique TCR beta chains across the 700 or so repertoires, and roughly 11 million of these chains were shared by at least two donors. Raw reads were error-corrected and collapsed into unique sequences with a nearest-neighbor algorithm that merged closely related sequences to remove PCR and sequencing errors. CDR3 sequences were aligned to IMGT reference sequences to assign V, D and J gene segments. Each retained sequence needed at least a six-nucleotide match to both a V gene segment and a J gene segment. Rearrangements were classified as productive when the CDR3 lacked stop codons and remained in frame with V and J, and all other rearrangements were classified as non-productive. CDR3 was defined by IMGT convention, running from the second conserved V-encoded cysteine to the conserved J-encoded phenylalanine. Sequences without an unambiguous match to a single V gene segment were excluded from the earlier analysis of about 640 of the donors. In an earlier analysis of approximately 560 of the donors, a V segment was called functional when productive rearrangements were above 56.7%, and segregating when the standard deviation between donors exceeded 5%. A statistical classification framework was developed to diagnose cytomegalovirus status using the catalog of TCR beta chain sequences. In a later analysis, V and J genes were assigned by comparing TCR nucleotide sequences against IMGT/GENE-DB human TR gene sequences. The TCRdist pipeline was used in a later analysis to assign CDR3 sequences and most-parsimonious VDJ recombination scenarios. A later analysis defined each TCR beta chain by its CDR3 amino acid sequence plus V-gene family, and excluded reads lacking a unique V-gene family. A later analysis removed nearly 600 highly shared, low-generation-probability nucleotide sequences to deal with suspected cross-contamination and a sequencing artifact. In a later analysis, a clonal expansion index was calculated for each public chain from normalized within-repertoire ranks of inferred template counts. In a later analysis, generation probabilities were computed with a VDJ recombination model fitted to out-of-frame rearrangements, and the resulting probabilities were checked against IGoR. In a later analysis, TCR-TCR, TCR-HLA and TCR-CMV co-occurrence was scored with hypergeometric tests, and a repertoire-size bias correction was applied to TCR pairs. In a later analysis, false discovery rates were estimated by permuting HLA or CMV assignments 20 times. In a later analysis, co-occurring TCRs were grouped using DBSCAN, and TCRdist sequence similarity was added for clustering within HLA-allele-positive subsets. Repertoires with fewer than 30,000 or more than 120,000 public chains were left out of co-occurrence clustering, as were five repertoires with anomalous nucleotide sharing. Imported from immuneACCESS, the table was reduced by TCRdb to in-frame sequences with V and J called. These copies leave out some clones; in studies compared against another copy, an unresolved V gene accounts for under half, and the cause of the remainder is not known. V and J calls and clone size are as listed in that table; D and trimming were resolved from the DNA. This sample's records show over 90,000 clones. The ten most abundant clones make up about 3.5% of the sample.

On this clone: Its antigen target is currently unknown.

The CDR3 has 14 amino acids, counting the end cysteine and phenylalanine. Just the 42-base CDR3 DNA is kept, in frame starting at base 1. CDR1 and CDR2 were assigned from the germline V gene as SGHRS and YFSETQ. V is cut by 0 bases and J by 1 base, and the space between the germline ends is 8 bases. Results the study describes overall, beyond this receptor: In a later analysis, some 18,000 TCR beta sequences were associated with specific HLA alleles at a false discovery rate of 0.05. A few of the identified cytomegalovirus-associated TCR beta chains were confirmed in vitro to be specific for cytomegalovirus antigens. Because HLA typing was missing for some donors at each locus, association tests included only the typed subset. According to a later analysis, parvovirus B19, influenza, CMV and Epstein-Barr virus appeared linked to several top co-occurrence clusters. In the study, 164 TCR beta chains were listed as associated with cytomegalovirus. In a later analysis, HLA-associated TCR beta chains were found to be more clonally expanded and to have lower generation probabilities than equally common non-associated chains. Most TCR sequences were seen in very few donors, while some public TCRs were found in many individuals. Correlated functional status among segregating V segments might be attributable to linkage disequilibrium, but an unknown experimental factor could not be ruled out. CMV serostatus was the only immune exposure information available for the cohort. In an earlier analysis of 450 to 750 of the donors, most TCR beta V segments appeared in productive rearrangements about 87% or about 30% of the time, broadly matching IMGT annotations. A further reported finding was that TCR beta sequences accurately predicted the HLA-A and HLA-B alleles for most subjects in the first cohort. Only TCR beta chains were sequenced in this cohort, and the absence of alpha or paired-chain data limited detectable features. The presence/absence analyses assumed that sequencing depth was roughly uniform across donors, and that assumption may not be true. Some 16 rarely observed V segments, including chromosome 9 orphons, were excluded from the earlier analysis of approximately 600 of the donors because counts were too low. A cluster of highly shared sequence variants was judged likely to be a technical artifact of the sequencing pipeline. Assigning TCR associations to individual alleles was difficult when HLA alleles, especially DR and DQ, strongly co-occurred. Some IMGT-functional V segments, including TRBV6-2 and TRBV6-3, could not be distinguished by the 87-base-pair reads and were therefore excluded. The authors suggested that the approach could potentially be generalized to other disease states and immunological phenotypes. The classifier was reported to diagnose cytomegalovirus status with high specificity and sensitivity in both the original and validation cohorts. According to a later analysis, TCR association rates differed among HLA loci, with DRB1 alleles showing the most associated TCRs and HLA-C alleles showing the fewest. A later analysis found that most CMV-associated TCR beta chains appeared HLA-restricted, with HLA associations seemingly driven largely by CMV exposure. A later genetic analysis reported fewer N-insertions in productive TCRs among donors in an Asian-associated ancestry cluster than the approximately 670-donor mean. A later genetic analysis associated a missense DCLRE1C variant with V-gene and J-gene trimming of TCR beta chains, and an independent cohort replicated the association.

The cohort comprised more than 550 healthy bone marrow donors. At the time of sampling, all cohort members were nominally healthy, though unrecorded immune exposures were likely present. The donor tested CMV seronegative, placing the donor among the 350 to 400 seronegative members of the cohort. Every donor gave a peripheral blood sample, and the peripheral blood mononuclear cells from that sample were used for TCR beta sequencing. The Qiagen DNeasy Blood Extraction Kit was used to extract genomic DNA from the blood cell samples. This TCR was sampled from a man aged 35 to 55 in good health and CMV-seronegative. What was sequenced was PBMCs. The chain couples TRBV5-1 to TRBJ2-7; TRBD2 is a possible D gene, resting on 6 matching bases. The base sequence is TGCGCCAGCAGCTTGGGGGCGGGATCCTACGAGCAGTACTTC. It is translated as CASSLGAGSYEQYF.